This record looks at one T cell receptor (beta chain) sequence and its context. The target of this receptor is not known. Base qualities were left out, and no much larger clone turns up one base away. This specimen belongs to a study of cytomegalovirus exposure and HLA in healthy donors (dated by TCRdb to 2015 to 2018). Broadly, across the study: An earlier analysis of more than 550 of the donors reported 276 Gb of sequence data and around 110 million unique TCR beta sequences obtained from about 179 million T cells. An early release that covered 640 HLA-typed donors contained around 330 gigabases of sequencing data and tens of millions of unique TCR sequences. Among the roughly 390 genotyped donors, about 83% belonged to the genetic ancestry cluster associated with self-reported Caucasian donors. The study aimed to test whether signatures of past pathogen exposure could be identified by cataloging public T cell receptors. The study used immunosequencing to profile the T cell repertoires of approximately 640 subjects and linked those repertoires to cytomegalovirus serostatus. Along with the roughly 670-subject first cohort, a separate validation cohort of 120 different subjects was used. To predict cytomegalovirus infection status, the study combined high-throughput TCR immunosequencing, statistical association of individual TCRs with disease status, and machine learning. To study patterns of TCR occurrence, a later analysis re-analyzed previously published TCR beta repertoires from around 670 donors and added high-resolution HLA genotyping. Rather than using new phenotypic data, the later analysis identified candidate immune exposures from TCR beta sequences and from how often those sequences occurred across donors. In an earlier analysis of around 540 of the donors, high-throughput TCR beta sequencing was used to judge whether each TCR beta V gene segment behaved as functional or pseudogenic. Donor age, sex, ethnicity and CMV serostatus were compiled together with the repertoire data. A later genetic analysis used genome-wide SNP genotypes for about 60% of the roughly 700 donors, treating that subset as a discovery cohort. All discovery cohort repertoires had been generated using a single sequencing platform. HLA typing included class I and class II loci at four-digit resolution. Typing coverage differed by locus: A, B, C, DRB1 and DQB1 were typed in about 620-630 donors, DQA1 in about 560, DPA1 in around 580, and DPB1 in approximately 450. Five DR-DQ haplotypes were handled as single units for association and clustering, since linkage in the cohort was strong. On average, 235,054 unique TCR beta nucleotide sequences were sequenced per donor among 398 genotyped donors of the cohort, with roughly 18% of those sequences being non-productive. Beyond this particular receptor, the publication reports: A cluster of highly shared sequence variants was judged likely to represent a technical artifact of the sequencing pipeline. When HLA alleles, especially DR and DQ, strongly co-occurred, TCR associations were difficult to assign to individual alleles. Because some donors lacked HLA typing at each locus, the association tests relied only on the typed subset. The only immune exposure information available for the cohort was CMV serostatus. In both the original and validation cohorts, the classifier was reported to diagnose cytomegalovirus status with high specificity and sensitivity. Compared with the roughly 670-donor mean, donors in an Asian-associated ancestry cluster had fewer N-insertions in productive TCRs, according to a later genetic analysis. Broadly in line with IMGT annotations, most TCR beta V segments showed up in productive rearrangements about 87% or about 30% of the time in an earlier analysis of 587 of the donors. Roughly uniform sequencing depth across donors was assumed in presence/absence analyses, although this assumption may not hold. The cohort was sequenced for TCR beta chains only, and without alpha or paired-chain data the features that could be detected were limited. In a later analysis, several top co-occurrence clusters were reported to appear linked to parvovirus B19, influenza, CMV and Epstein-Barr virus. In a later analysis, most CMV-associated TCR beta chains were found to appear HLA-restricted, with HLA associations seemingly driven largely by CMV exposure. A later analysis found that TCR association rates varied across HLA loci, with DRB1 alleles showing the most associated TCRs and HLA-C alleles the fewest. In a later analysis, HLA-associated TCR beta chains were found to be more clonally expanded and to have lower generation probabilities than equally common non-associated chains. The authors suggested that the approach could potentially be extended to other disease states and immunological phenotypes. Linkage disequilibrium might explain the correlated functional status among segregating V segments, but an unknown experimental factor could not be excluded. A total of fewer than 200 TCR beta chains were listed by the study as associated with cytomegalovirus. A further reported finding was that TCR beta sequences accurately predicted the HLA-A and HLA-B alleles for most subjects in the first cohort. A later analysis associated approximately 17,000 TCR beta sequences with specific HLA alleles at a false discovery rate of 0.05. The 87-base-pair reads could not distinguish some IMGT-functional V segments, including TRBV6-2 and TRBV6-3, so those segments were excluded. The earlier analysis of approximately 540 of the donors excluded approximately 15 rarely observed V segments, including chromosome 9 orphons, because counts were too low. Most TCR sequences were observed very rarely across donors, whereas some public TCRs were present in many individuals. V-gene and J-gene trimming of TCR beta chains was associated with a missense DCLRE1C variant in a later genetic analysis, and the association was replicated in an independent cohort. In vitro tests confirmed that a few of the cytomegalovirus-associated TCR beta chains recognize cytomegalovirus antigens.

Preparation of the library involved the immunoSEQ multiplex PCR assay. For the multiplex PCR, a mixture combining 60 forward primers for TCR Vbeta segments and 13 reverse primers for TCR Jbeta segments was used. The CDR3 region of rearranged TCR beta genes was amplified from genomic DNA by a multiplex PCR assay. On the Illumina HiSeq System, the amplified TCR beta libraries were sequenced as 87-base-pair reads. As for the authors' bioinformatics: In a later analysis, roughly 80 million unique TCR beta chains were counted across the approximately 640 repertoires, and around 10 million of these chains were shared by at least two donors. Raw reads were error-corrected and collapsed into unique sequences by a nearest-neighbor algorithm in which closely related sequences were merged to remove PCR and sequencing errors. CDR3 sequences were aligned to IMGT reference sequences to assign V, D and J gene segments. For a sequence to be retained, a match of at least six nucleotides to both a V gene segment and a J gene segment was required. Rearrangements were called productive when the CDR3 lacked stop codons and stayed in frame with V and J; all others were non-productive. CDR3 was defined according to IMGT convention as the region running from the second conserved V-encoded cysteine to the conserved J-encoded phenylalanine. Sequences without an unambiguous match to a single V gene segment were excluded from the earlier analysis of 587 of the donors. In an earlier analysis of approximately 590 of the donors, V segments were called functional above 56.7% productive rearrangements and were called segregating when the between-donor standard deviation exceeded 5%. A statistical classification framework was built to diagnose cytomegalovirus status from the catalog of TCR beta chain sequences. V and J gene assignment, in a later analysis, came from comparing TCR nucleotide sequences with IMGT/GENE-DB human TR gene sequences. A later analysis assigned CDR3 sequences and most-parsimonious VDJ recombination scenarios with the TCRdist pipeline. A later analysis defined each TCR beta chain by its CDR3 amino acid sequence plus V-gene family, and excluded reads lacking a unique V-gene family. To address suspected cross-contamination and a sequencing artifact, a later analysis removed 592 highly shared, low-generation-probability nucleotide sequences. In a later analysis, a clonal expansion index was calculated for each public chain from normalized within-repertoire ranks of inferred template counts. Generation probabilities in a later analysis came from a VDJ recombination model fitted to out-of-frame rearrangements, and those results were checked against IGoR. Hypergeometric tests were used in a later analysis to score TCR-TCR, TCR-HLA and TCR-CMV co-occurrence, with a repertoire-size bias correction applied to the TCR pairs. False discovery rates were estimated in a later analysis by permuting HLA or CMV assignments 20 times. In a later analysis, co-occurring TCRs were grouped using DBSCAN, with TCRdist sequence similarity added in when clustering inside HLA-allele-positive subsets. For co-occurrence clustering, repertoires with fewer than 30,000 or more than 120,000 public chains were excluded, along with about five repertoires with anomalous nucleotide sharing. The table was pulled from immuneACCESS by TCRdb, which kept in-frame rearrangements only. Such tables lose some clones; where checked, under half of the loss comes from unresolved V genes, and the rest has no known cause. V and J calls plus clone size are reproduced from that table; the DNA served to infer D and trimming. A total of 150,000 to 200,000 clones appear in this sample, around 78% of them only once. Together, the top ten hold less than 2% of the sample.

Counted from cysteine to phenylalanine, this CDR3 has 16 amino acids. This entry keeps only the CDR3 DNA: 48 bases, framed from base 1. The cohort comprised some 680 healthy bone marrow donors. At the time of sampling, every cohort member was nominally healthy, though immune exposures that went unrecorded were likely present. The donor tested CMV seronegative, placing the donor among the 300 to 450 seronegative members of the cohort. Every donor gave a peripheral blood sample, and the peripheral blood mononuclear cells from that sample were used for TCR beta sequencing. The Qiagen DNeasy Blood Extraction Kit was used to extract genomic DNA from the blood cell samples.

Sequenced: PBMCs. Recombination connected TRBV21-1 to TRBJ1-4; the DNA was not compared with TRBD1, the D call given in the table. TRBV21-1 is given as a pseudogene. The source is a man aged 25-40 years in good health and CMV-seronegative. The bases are TGTGCCAGCAGCAATGGGCTGAGGGGGTATAATGAAAAACTGTTTTTT. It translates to CASSNGLRGYNEKLFF.